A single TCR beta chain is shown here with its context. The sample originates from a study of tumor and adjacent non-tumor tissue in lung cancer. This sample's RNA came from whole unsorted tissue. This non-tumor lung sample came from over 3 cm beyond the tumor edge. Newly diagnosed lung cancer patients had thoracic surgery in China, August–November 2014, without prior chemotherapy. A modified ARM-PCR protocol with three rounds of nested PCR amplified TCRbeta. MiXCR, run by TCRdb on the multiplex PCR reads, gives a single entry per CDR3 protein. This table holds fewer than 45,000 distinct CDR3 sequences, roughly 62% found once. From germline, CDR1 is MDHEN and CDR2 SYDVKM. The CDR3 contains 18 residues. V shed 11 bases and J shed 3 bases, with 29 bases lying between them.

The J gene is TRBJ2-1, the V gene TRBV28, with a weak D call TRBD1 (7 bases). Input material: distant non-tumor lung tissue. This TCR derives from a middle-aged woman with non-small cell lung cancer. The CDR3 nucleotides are TGTGCCTACAGTTTTTTCTCATACAGGGGAGGATTCTACAATGAGCAGTTCTTC. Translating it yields CAYSFFSYRGGFYNEQFF. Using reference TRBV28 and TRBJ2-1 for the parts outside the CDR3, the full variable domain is DVKVTQSSRYLVKRTGEKVFLECVQDMDHENMFWYRQDPGLGLRLIYFSYDVKMKEKGDIPEGYSVSREKKERFSLILESASTNQTSMYLCAYSFFSYRGGFYNEQFFGPGTRLTVL.